The next 10 T cell receptor beta chains were all read from a single sample in a study of shared clonotypes between healthy human individuals. The assay was immunoSEQ multiplex PCR, and TCRdb's table has in-frame clones only and misses some. Of about 2.1 million clones listed, about 93% are singletons. CD45RO-negative cells were positively selected for CCR7, leaving out terminally differentiated effector memory CD45RA+ cells. Specimen: naive CD8+ T cells from PBMCs. These receptor sequences come from a man younger than 35 in good health. Some clones in this sample may be carry-over from other donors' samples.

The J gene is TRBJ1-1, the V gene TRBV6-5, with D unresolved. Per the germline V gene, CDR1 is MNHEY and CDR2 is SVGAGI. CDR3 length: 14 amino acids. With 2 bases removed from V and 3 bases from J, the gap between germline ends came to 10 bases. CDR3 sequence (DNA): TGTGCCAGCAGTTACCAGACGGAGGACACTGAAGCTTTCTTT. It yields the protein CASSYQTEDTEAFF.

The rearrangement uses TRBV4-1 and TRBJ1-2; D unresolved. This CDR3 region has 15 residues. CDR1 and CDR2 from the germline V gene are MGHRA and YSYEKL. V was pared by 1 base and J by 0 bases, with 9 bases between. CDR3 nucleotide sequence: TGCGCCAGCAGCCAAGCCACAGACCCTAACTATGGCTACACCTTC. It encodes CASSQATDPNYGYTF.

The chain links TRBV27 to TRBJ2-7; possible D gene TRBD1, 5 bases. The CDR3 sequence is 15 residues long. CDR1 and CDR2 (germline): MNHEY, SMNVEV (reference sequence). V lost 0 bases and J lost 0, with 9 bases in between. The CDR3 loop reads CASSLSGRASYEQYF. CDR3 bases: TGTGCCAGCAGTTTATCGGGCAGGGCCTCCTACGAGCAGTACTTC.

The chain couples TRBV27 to TRBJ2-7; tentatively, D is TRBD2 (5 bases). There are 17 residues in the CDR3. In germline, CDR1 is MNHEY, CDR2 SMNVEV (reference sequence). V lost 5 bases and J 0 bases, leaving 20 bases between the germline ends. In DNA form, the CDR3 reads TGTGCCAGCAGTCCGATACGAGGGTGGCCCCTCTCCTACGAGCAGTACTTC. It yields the protein CASSPIRGWPLSYEQYF.

The CDR3 protein is CASSYLETRGLETQYF. CDR3 nucleotide sequence: TGTGCCAGCAGCTATCTTGAGACTAGAGGTTTGGAGACCCAGTACTTC. The chain has TRBV27 and TRBJ2-5, with a possible D match to TRBD2 (6 bases). The V end was cut by 6 bases, the J end by 5 bases, with 22 bases between. CDR1 and CDR2 from the germline V gene are MNHEY and SMNVEV (reference sequence). CDR3 length equals 16 residues.

The V call is TRBV28, the J call TRBJ1-5, with D possibly being TRBD1 (5 bases). Germline V gene lookup returns CDR1 MDHEN and CDR2 SYDVKM. This CDR3 has 16 residues. The ends were cut back, 8 bases at V and 2 bases at J, with 19 bases in the middle. CDR3 DNA sequence: TGTGCCAGCCTGACACGAGGGGTTACGGGCAATCAGCCCCAGCATTTT. Its translation: CASLTRGVTGNQPQHF.

Only one count was recorded for this clone. The chain recombines TRBV28 with TRBJ1-5; D is uncertain. CDR3 length: 15 amino acids. V lost 5 bases and J lost 9, with 20 bases in between. The V gene's germline CDR1 is MDHEN and CDR2 SYDVKM. This chain's CDR3 is CASSPDDGIPRPQHF. CDR3 sequence (DNA): TGTGCCAGCAGTCCGGACGACGGAATCCCTCGGCCCCAGCATTTT.

Only one count was recorded for this clone. The chain carries TRBV7-9 and TRBJ1-3, with D hard to call. Trimming pared 1 base from V and 0 bases from J, leaving 7 bases between. CDR3 size: 15 residues. The germline V gene has CDR1 SEHNR and CDR2 FQNEAQ (reference sequence). The CDR3 DNA reads TGTGCCAGCAGCTTAGGGGATACCTCTGGAAACACCATATATTTT. Translation: CASSLGDTSGNTIYF.

V and J are TRBV7-3 and TRBJ2-7, with a possible D match to TRBD1 (5 bases). With 7 bases removed from V and 0 bases from J, the gap between germline ends came to 16 bases. Germline CDR1 reads SGHTA; CDR2 reads FQGTGA. The CDR3 covers 15 residues. CDR3 protein: CASTLTPGYSYEQYF. CDR3 sequence (DNA): TGTGCCAGCACCCTTACCCCAGGGTACTCCTACGAGCAGTACTTC.

The chain is built from TRBV7-9 and TRBJ2-5, with D possibly called TRBD1 or TRBD2 (5 bases each). This CDR3 contains 15 residues. CDR1 is SEHNR and CDR2 is FQNEAQ in the germline V gene (reference sequence). V was shortened by 5 bases and J by 5 bases, with 18 bases between the two germline ends. The CDR3 loop is CASSLRRGRDETQYF. The CDR3 region has the DNA TGTGCCAGCAGCCTCCGCCGGGGACGAGACGAGACCCAGTACTTC.